This TCR beta chain was captured in a study of cytomegalovirus exposure and HLA in healthy donors. Comment on this clone: Antigen specificity is unknown.

Study conclusions and caveats: Because they were indistinguishable, some V segments, including TRBV6-2 and TRBV6-3, were excluded. An observed cluster of highly shared sequence variants was recorded as a likely sequencing artifact.

The CDR3 is made up of 14 amino acids. The germline V gene encodes CDR1 MNHEY and CDR2 SMNVEV (reference sequence). V was shortened by 5 bases and J by 5 bases, with 15 bases between the two germline ends. The primer mix had 60 Vbeta and 13 Jbeta primers. Clones were read by immunoSEQ multiplex PCR, and TCRdb kept only the in-frame ones, dropping some. The profile shows 150,000 or so clones, 70% to 80% of them singletons. This receptor was identified in a man in his forties or fifties in good health and CMV-seronegative. Sequencing input: PBMCs. This sequence joins TRBV27 and TRBJ1-2; D is undetermined. The DNA of the CDR3 is TGTGCCAGCAGTCTCACCCAGGCCGATTATGGCTACACCTTC. Amino acid sequence: CASSLTQADYGYTF.